Here is one TCR beta chain with its context. No antigen is known for it. Base qualities are not provided; no much larger clone lies one nucleotide away. Distinct nucleotide sequences in the sample also encode this CDR3. V is cut by 0 bases and J by 10 bases, and the space between the germline ends is 11 bases. CDR1 and CDR2 are drawn from the germline V gene (reference sequence): SGHNT, YYREEE. The CDR3 sequence holds 14 residues, the cysteine and phenylalanine included. The sequence is cut down to CDR3 DNA, 42 bases in frame from base 1. This entry is derived from a study of blood T cell repertoires in COVID-19 (TCRdb year 2020). The study in broad terms: Collaborator samples came from the United States, Italy and Spain and covered acute and convalescent phases of COVID-19. HLA class I and class II types, where available, came from metadata supplied by the sample provider rather than from assay-based typing. Samples came from the ongoing ImmuneRACE study (first 160 participants) plus 1,254 subjects from 6 global collaborators. The prospective study material was composed of cDNA or gDNA derived from T cells, B-cell-depleted T cells, or PBMCs. Sample metadata almost always included a de-identified subject ID, COVID-19 status, age in years and sex. Deeply sampled blood TCRbeta repertoires from subjects exposed to, actively infected with, or recovered from COVID-19 were included in the dataset. The repertoires were made available in a free public database intended to serve as a resource for research on the immune response to SARS-CoV-2. Overall study results and their limits: The quantity of clinical and demographic metadata differed by source and by participant and was supplied without curation.

TCRbeta CDR3 regions were amplified from genomic DNA by means of the immunoSEQ Assay, a bias-controlled multiplex PCR. In the source study's methods: The number of nucleated cells in each sample was estimated from the amplification of reference gene primers within the assay. To quantify the absolute abundance of each unique TCRbeta CDR3 rearrangement, sequence reads were collapsed and filtered. Productive Simpson clonality was computed per sample as the square root of Simpson's diversity index over productive rearrangements. Drawn from immuneACCESS, this table holds only the in-frame rearrangements with V and J called that TCRdb kept. Clones are partly lost; checked studies trace under half to an unresolved V gene and leave the rest unexplained. V, J and clone size were drawn from that table, and D and trimming were deduced from the DNA. Counted in this sample were more than 200,000 clones; 80% to 90% of them appeared once. Less than 11% of the sample goes to the ten largest clones.

Whole blood was collected in K2EDTA tubes by collaborating institutions according to the institutions' own protocols. For TCRbeta analysis, collaborator samples were shipped as frozen whole blood, as isolated PBMCs, or as DNA extracted from either sample type. Sequencing input: peripheral blood. The chain is made from TRBV5-4 and TRBJ1-6, with no D gene named confidently. This receptor was obtained from a woman at least 80 years old with acute or convalescent COVID-19. This receptor carries the CDR3 CASSLGVRGSPLHF. The DNA sequence is TGTGCCAGCAGCTTGGGAGTTCGGGGATCACCCCTCCACTTT.